This TCR beta chain was identified during a study of CD8+ T cells in alopecia areata. The sequencing template was cDNA reverse transcribed from extracted RNA. Profiling relied on immunoSEQ multiplex PCR, and the TCRdb table lists in-frame clones only, not all of them. The table records hundreds of thousands of clones, 58% of them present only once. This clone was seen just once. Its antigen is not identified. Study results and caveats: Just one nonresponder means the tie between baseline CD8+ expansion and response stays uncertain.

CDR1 is MNHNS and CDR2 is SASEGT in the germline V gene. This CDR3 comprises 13 residues. The V and J ends lost 5 bases and 8 bases, in that order; junction bases with no gene match: 8. The treatment was: oral pan-JAK inhibitor, 5-10 mg twice daily. The sample was CD4+ T cells sorted from blood, taken at week 24, from a patient treated with tofacitinib. The source is a human donor with alopecia areata. V gene TRBV6-1 combines with J gene TRBJ1-2, with TRBD1 identical over 7 bases. The CDR3 region is CASSTDRVRGYTF. CDR3 bases: TGTGCCAGCAGTACCGACAGGGTGAGAGGCTACACCTTC.